This TCR beta chain was captured by sequencing in a study of monozygotic twins with inflammatory bowel disease. From germline, CDR1 is DFQATT and CDR2 SNEGSKA (reference sequence). The CDR3 extends over 15 amino acids. TCRdb reworked the 5' RACE reads into one entry per CDR3 protein, no DNA. The specimen's table records 120,000 to 150,000 distinct CDR3 sequences. The sequence was obtained from a human donor with ulcerative colitis or Crohn's disease, or a healthy co-twin of an affected twin (not recorded which). Sequenced: blood. This sequence joins TRBV20-1 and TRBJ2-1; TCRdb's D gene call, TRBD1, goes unchecked for lack of DNA. CDR3 loop: CSARAGAASYNEQFF.